One and the same sample provided the 12 T cell receptor beta chains below, sequenced in a study of cytomegalovirus exposure and HLA in healthy donors (dated by TCRdb to 2016 to 2017). The library was generated by the immunoSEQ multiplex PCR assay. The multiplex PCR relied on a mix of 60 forward primers for TCR Vbeta segments and 13 reverse primers for TCR Jbeta segments. Here the immuneACCESS table is served through TCRdb, limited to in-frame sequences with V and J called. Missing clones are a known gap in these copies; in checked studies unresolved V genes cover under half, and the rest lacks a known reason. Within this sample are around 160,000 clones, with almost 80% of them counted one time only. The ten top clones hold 6.5% to 8% of the sample. The sequenced material came from PBMCs. The origin of the receptors is a woman aged 40 to 49 in good health and CMV-seropositive.

The V call is TRBV7-2, the J call TRBJ1-2, with 9 bases lining up with TRBD1. From germline, CDR1 is SGHTA and CDR2 FQGNSA. Germline trimming cut 6 bases from V and 4 bases from J; bases unmatched to any gene: 9. This CDR3 region has 15 residues. This chain's CDR3 is CASSTGGRLSYGYTF. CDR3 DNA sequence: TGTGCCAGCAGTACAGGGGGCCGGTTGAGCTATGGCTACACCTTC.

V gene TRBV6-1 combines with J gene TRBJ2-7, with D perhaps TRBD1 (6 bases). The CDR3 has 14 amino acids. Trimming took off 2 bases at V and 3 bases at J, with 11 bases between the two ends. Germline CDR1 and CDR2: MNHNS and SASEGT. The CDR3, as DNA: TGTGCCAGCAGTGAATTTCAGGGGTTCTACGAGCAGTACTTC. Translated: CASSEFQGFYEQYF.

This clone appeared a single time. The rearrangement links TRBV30 to TRBJ1-6; D is unresolved. The CDR3 covers 15 residues. Germline V gene sequence: CDR1 GTSNPN, CDR2 SVGIG (reference sequence). V lost 4 bases and J 2 bases, leaving 12 bases between the germline ends. The chain's CDR3 is CAWTPLNTYNSPLHF. As DNA, the CDR3 is TGTGCCTGGACTCCGTTAAACACCTATAATTCACCCCTCCACTTT.

This clone appeared a single time. V usage is TRBV9 and J usage is TRBJ1-2; possible D gene TRBD1, 5 bases. The ends were cut back, 4 bases at V and 7 bases at J, with 20 bases in the middle. There are 15 residues in the CDR3. CDR1 and CDR2 from the germline V gene are SGDLS and YYNGEE. The CDR3 loop is CASSLGHAGRVGYTF. The DNA for the CDR3 is TGTGCCAGCAGCCTAGGCCACGCAGGGCGTGTTGGCTACACCTTC.

V gene TRBV6-5 combines with J gene TRBJ1-1; maybe TRBD1 (5 bases). Germline lookup yields CDR1 MNHEY and CDR2 SVGAGI. The CDR3 consists of 12 residues. Trimming took off 7 bases at V and 2 bases at J, with 8 bases between the two ends. DNA for the CDR3: TGTGCCAGCACGGGGGGAAACACTGAAGCTTTCTTT. Translating it yields CASTGGNTEAFF.

The CDR3 reads CASSPRLAGAGEQYF. The CDR3 DNA reads TGTGCCAGCAGCCCGAGACTAGCGGGGGCGGGGGAGCAGTACTTC. The chain couples TRBV4-2 to TRBJ2-5, with 12 bases that match TRBD2. The CDR3 loop spans 15 amino acids. Germline trimming cut 4 bases from V and 11 bases from J; bases unmatched to any gene: 11. Germline lookup yields CDR1 LGHNA and CDR2 YNFKEQ.

The chain employs TRBV4-1 and TRBJ1-1; D gene ambiguous. The ends were cut back, 0 bases at V and 0 bases at J, with 5 bases in the middle. CDR1 and CDR2 (germline): MGHRA, YSYEKL. CDR3 length: 14 amino acids. The CDR3, as DNA: TGCGCCAGCAGCCAAGAGGGCTTGAACACTGAAGCTTTCTTT. It specifies CASSQEGLNTEAFF.

J is TRBJ2-3 and V is TRBV7-9, with a weak D call TRBD2 (6 bases). Germline assignment: CDR1 SEHNR and CDR2 FQNEAQ (reference sequence). Trimming took 5 bases from V and 1 from J, leaving 16 bases between them. The CDR3 covers 16 residues. Here the CDR3 DNA reads TGTGCCAGCAGCCGCGGGAACTTAGACCGCACAGATACGCAGTATTTT. As protein: CASSRGNLDRTDTQYF. The full variable domain, with the rest looked up from reference TRBV7-9 and TRBJ2-3, is DTGVSQNPRHKITKRGQNVTFRCDPISEHNRLYWYRQTLGQGPEFLTYFQNEAQLEKSRLLSDRFSAERPKGSFSTLEIQRTEQGDSAMYLCASSRGNLDRTDTQYFGPGTRLTVL.

This clone occurred a few times. The V gene is TRBV19, the J gene TRBJ2-3; D is perhaps TRBD2 (6 bases). The germline V gene encodes CDR1 LNHDA and CDR2 SQIVND (reference sequence). The length of the CDR3 is 15 residues. Trimming removed 3 bases at V and 0 bases at J, with 10 bases between. CDR3 protein: CASSIGRGSTDTQYF. CDR3 nucleotides: TGTGCCAGTAGTATTGGGCGGGGCAGCACAGATACGCAGTATTTT.

The rearrangement joins TRBV14 to TRBJ1-1, with D hard to call. CDR1 SGHDN and CDR2 FVKESK come from the germline V gene. Trimming removed 3 bases from V and 0 bases from J, with 11 bases in between. The length of the CDR3 is 15 residues. The CDR3 DNA follows: TGTGCCAGCAGCCAGGGTCGGGTCCTGAACACTGAAGCTTTCTTT. As protein: CASSQGRVLNTEAFF.

This chain uses TRBV27 with TRBJ2-5; 10 positions agree with TRBD2. The J segment lost 11 bases and the V segment lost 0 bases, leaving 12 bases of the junction unmatched. Germline V lookup: CDR1 MNHEY, CDR2 SMNVEV (reference sequence). This CDR3 contains 16 residues. The CDR3 sequence is CASSLSYQRGGGEQYF. CDR3 coding DNA: TGTGCCAGCAGTTTATCGTACCAGCGGGGGGGTGGAGAGCAGTACTTC.

Worth noting for this clone: Mismatch with germline at one junction end may stem from a read error. The chain has TRBV7-3 and TRBJ1-6; D is undetermined. Germline V gives CDR1 SGHTA, CDR2 FQGTGA. This CDR3 comprises 14 residues. CDR3 nucleotides: TGTGCCAGCAGCCTTCTCTCCGATAATTCACCCCTCCACTTT. Translated: CASSLLSDNSPLHF. The full variable domain, completed using reference TRBV7-3 and TRBJ1-6, is GAGVSQTPSNKVTEKGKYVELRCDPISGHTALYWYRQSLGQGPEFLIYFQGTGAADDSGLPNDRFFAVRPEGSVSTLKIQRTERGDSAVYLCASSLLSDNSPLHFGNGTRLTVT.